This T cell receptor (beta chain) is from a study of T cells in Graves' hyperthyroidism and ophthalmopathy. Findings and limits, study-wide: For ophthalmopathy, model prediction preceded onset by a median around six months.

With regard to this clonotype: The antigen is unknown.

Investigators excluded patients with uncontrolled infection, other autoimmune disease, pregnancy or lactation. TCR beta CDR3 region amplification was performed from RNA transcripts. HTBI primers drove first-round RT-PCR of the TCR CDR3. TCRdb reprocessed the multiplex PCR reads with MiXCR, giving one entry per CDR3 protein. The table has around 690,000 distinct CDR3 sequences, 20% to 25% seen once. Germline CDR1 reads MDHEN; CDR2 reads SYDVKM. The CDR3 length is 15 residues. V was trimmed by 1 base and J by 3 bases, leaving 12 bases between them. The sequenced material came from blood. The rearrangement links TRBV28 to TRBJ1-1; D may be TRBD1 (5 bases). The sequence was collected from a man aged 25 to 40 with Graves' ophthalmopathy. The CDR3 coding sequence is TGTGCCAGCAGTTTATTACAGGAATTGGACACTGAAGCTTTCTTT. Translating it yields CASSLLQELDTEAFF.